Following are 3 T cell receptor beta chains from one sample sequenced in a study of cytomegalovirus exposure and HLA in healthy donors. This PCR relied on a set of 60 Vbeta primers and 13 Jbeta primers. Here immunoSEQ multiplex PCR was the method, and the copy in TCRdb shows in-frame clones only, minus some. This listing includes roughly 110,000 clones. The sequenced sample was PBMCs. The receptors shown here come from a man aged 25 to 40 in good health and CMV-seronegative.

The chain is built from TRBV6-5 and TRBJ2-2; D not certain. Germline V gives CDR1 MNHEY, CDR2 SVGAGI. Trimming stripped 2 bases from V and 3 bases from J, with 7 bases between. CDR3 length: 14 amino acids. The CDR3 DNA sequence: TGTGCCAGCAGTTACGAGACTCACACCGGGGAGCTGTTTTTT. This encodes CASSYETHTGELFF.

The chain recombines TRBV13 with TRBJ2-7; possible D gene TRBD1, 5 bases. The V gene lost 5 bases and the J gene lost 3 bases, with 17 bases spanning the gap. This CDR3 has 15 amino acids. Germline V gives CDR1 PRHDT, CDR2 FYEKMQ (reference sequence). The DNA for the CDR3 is TGTGCCAGCAGCCGTGTCAGGGCTATCGGCTACGAGCAGTACTTC. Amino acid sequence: CASSRVRAIGYEQYF.

CDR3 coding DNA: TGTGCCAGCAGCTTAGAGGGAACAGGGGGGGCTTTCTTT. This codes for CASSLEGTGGAFF. The chain uses TRBV7-8 and TRBJ1-1; 8 bases map to TRBD1. Looked up from germline, CDR1 is SGHVS and CDR2 is FQNEAQ. The CDR3 loop spans 13 amino acids. With 1 base clipped from V and 11 bases from J, the junction kept 6 bases outside the gene matches.